The 29 T cell receptor beta chains in this list originate from one sample, sequenced in a study of STAT5B mutations in CD4+ large granular lymphocyte leukemia. TCRdb's copy holds only in-frame clones and misses some; the assay was immunoSEQ multiplex PCR. The sample carries some 34,000 clones, around 74% recorded once. Sequencing used CD4+ T cells from blood buffy coats. The origin of the receptors is a human donor in good health.

J is TRBJ1-2 and V is TRBV13; D gene uncertain. CDR1 and CDR2 (germline): PRHDT, FYEKMQ (reference sequence). V was cut by 0 bases and J by 6 bases, with 8 bases left in between. The CDR3 contains 13 residues. This CDR3 is CASSLGRSHGYTF. The CDR3 DNA follows: TGTGCCAGCAGCTTAGGCAGATCCCATGGCTACACCTTC.

The V gene is TRBV7-9, the J gene TRBJ2-3; TRBD2 might be the D (6 bases). This CDR3 is built from 14 residues. CDR1 and CDR2 (germline): SEHNR, FQNEAQ (reference sequence). V lost 1 base, J lost 2 bases, and 7 bases lay in between. CDR3 amino acids: CASSLGGNTDTQYF. The CDR3 DNA is TGTGCCAGCAGCTTAGGCGGGAACACAGATACGCAGTATTTT.

The gene calls are TRBV7-8 and TRBJ2-7; 10 nucleotides line up with TRBD2. CDR3 length equals 15 residues. Trimming removed 6 bases from V and 2 bases from J; junction bases left unmatched: 7. Germline CDR1 reads SGHVS; CDR2 reads FQNEAQ. The CDR3 loop is CASRPTSGTAYEQYF. Here the CDR3 DNA reads TGTGCCAGCAGACCCACTAGCGGGACTGCCTACGAGCAGTACTTC.

This clone has only a few counts. The V gene is TRBV5-1, the J gene TRBJ1-5; 7 bases align to TRBD1. Per germline, CDR1 SGHRS and CDR2 YFSETQ. The length of the CDR3 is 15 residues. Losses at the gene ends were 4 bases for V and 4 bases for J; bases not matched to a gene: 8. CDR3 loop: CASSLYGQENQPQHF. CDR3 DNA: TGCGCCAGCAGCCTATACGGACAGGAAAATCAGCCCCAGCATTTT.

This chain uses TRBV7-3 with TRBJ2-3; D might be TRBD2 (6 bases). The germline gives CDR1 SGHTA, CDR2 FQGTGA. The V and J ends lost 0 bases and 6 bases respectively, with 7 bases between them. The CDR3 length is 13 residues. CDR3 residues: CASSLTRGDTQYF. The CDR3 coding sequence is TGTGCCAGCAGCTTAACTCGGGGGGATACGCAGTATTTT.

Written as DNA, the CDR3 is TGCGCCAGCAGCATAGTGACGGGATCTGATTCACCCCTCCACTTT. It specifies CASSIVTGSDSPLHF. The V gene is TRBV5-1, the J gene TRBJ1-6, with unresolved D. The V and J ends lost 4 bases and 8 bases respectively, with 16 bases between them. CDR3 size: 15 residues. CDR1 and CDR2 (germline): SGHRS, YFSETQ.

V usage is TRBV5-4 and J usage is TRBJ2-7; 8 bases are shared with TRBD2. The germline V gene encodes CDR1 SGHNT and CDR2 YYREEE (reference sequence). This CDR3 contains 14 residues. Trimming removed 1 base from V and 6 bases from J; junction bases left unmatched: 6. CDR3 sequence: CASSLFGGVGEQYF. Written as DNA, the CDR3 is TGTGCCAGCAGCTTGTTCGGGGGGGTAGGCGAGCAGTACTTC.

This chain links TRBV30 with TRBJ2-1; 10 nucleotides line up with TRBD2. This CDR3 is 16 amino acids long. Trimming took 5 bases from V and 3 from J; bases not matched to a gene: 10. Germline lookup yields CDR1 GTSNPN and CDR2 SVGIG (reference sequence). The CDR3 protein is CAWRPGLAFGYNEQFF. The CDR3 bases are TGTGCCTGGCGACCGGGACTAGCGTTTGGCTACAATGAGCAGTTCTTC.

The rearrangement joins TRBV6-5 to TRBJ1-4; D is undetermined. Between the trimmed V and J ends, which lost 6 bases and 1 base, there was a span of 9 bases. Germline V gene sequence: CDR1 MNHEY, CDR2 SVGAGI. This CDR3 spans 14 amino acids. Here the CDR3 DNA reads TGTGCCAGCAGCCCGGTAGTAACTAATGAAAAACTGTTTTTT. As protein: CASSPVVTNEKLFF.

The V gene is TRBV11-3, the J gene TRBJ2-3; 11 bases align to TRBD2. Losses at the gene ends were 5 bases for V and 2 bases for J; bases not matched to a gene: 6. Germline assignment: CDR1 SGHNT and CDR2 YENEEA. The CDR3 consists of 16 residues. Here the CDR3 DNA reads TGTGCCAGCAGCCAGGGGACTAGCGGACTCACAGATACGCAGTATTTT. Its protein is CASSQGTSGLTDTQYF.

V gene TRBV18 combines with J gene TRBJ2-6; 10 nucleotides match TRBD2. V shed 5 bases and J 0 bases; nucleotides not matched to a gene: 7. The germline CDR1 and CDR2 sequences are KGHSH and LQKENI. The CDR3 runs to 18 residues. The CDR3, as DNA: TGTGCCAGCTCAGCCACTAGCGGGGCCTACTCTGGGGCCAACGTCCTGACTTTC. It specifies CASSATSGAYSGANVLTF. The complete variable domain, with remaining parts taken from reference TRBV18 and TRBJ2-6, reads NAGVMQNPRHLVRRRGQEARLRCSPMKGHSHVYWYRQLPEEGLKFMVYLQKENIIDESGMPKERFSAEFPKEGPSILRIQQVVRGDSAAYFCASSATSGAYSGANVLTFGAGSRLTVL.

The chain links TRBV20-1 to TRBJ2-5; possible D gene TRBD1, 5 bases. Near its end, the DNA agrees better with TRBJ2-7, so the J call may be wrong. CDR3 size: 11 residues. Looked up from germline, CDR1 is DFQATT and CDR2 is SNEGSKA (reference sequence). CDR3 sequence reads: CSADSSYEQYF. In nucleotides, the CDR3 is TGCAGTGCCGACAGCTCCTACGAGCAGTACTTC.

The rearrangement uses TRBV7-2 and TRBJ2-3, with D unclear. This CDR3 comprises 12 residues. The germline V gene encodes CDR1 SGHTA and CDR2 FQGNSA. Trimming left V 3 bases short and J 2 bases short, with 3 bases between. CDR3 residues: CASSFYTDTQYF. The CDR3 DNA reads as TGTGCCAGCAGCTTCTACACAGATACGCAGTATTTT. The variable domain in full, with the rest retrieved from reference TRBV7-2 and TRBJ2-3, is GAGVSQSPSNKVTEKGKDVELRCDPISGHTALYWYRQSLGQGLEFLIYFQGNSAPDKSGLPSDRFSAERTGGSVSTLTIQRTQQEDSAVYLCASSFYTDTQYFGPGTRLTVL.

This clone was recorded once. V and J are TRBV4-2 and TRBJ1-2; tentative D call: TRBD1 (5 bases). Germline-derived CDR1 and CDR2 are LGHNA and YNFKEQ. The CDR3 runs to 13 residues. V was clipped by 0 bases and J by 12 bases, with 14 bases between them. CDR3 residues: CASSQEVRLGDTF. In DNA form, the CDR3 reads TGTGCCAGCAGCCAAGAGGTGCGGTTAGGGGACACCTTC.

This clone has only one observation. J is TRBJ1-3 and V is TRBV23-1; weak D call: TRBD1 (6 bases). TRBV23-1 qualifies as an ORF whose function is uncertain. This CDR3 has 14 residues. Trimming stripped 3 bases from V and 2 bases from J, with 8 bases between. CDR3 bases: TGCGCCAGCAGTCAGCCAGGGGCTGGAAACACCATATATTTT. Encoded protein: CASSQPGAGNTIYF.

This rearrangement joins TRBV14 to TRBJ1-1, with 7 bases lining up with TRBD1. The V gene's germline CDR1 is SGHDN and CDR2 FVKESK. The CDR3 runs to 15 residues. The V segment lost 1 base and the J segment 0 bases; nucleotides outside the gene matches: 2. As DNA, the CDR3 is TGTGCCAGCAGCCAAGTACAGGGGTTGAACACTGAAGCTTTCTTT. This sequence encodes CASSQVQGLNTEAFF.

The chain has TRBV29-1 and TRBJ2-7; D unclear. The CDR3 extends over 13 amino acids. Germline CDR1 and CDR2: SQVTM and ANQGSEA. The V end lost 0 bases, the J end lost 2 bases, and 8 bases lay between the germline ends. In DNA form, the CDR3 reads TGCAGCGTTGAAGATGACCAGCCCTACGAGCAGTACTTC. Residues: CSVEDDQPYEQYF.

The chain recombines TRBV11-2 with TRBJ2-7; D might be TRBD2 (5 bases). The length of the CDR3 is 13 residues. The germline V gene encodes CDR1 SGHAT and CDR2 FQNNGV. The V end lost 4 bases, the J end lost 6 bases, and 13 bases lay between the germline ends. CDR3 in DNA: TGTGCCAGCAGCTCCCTGAGGGTGTCCGAGCAGTACTTC. This gives the protein CASSSLRVSEQYF.

This chain connects TRBV10-2 to TRBJ2-7, with 7 bases that match TRBD1. V shed 4 bases, J shed 6 bases, and the junction held 9 bases outside the gene matches. Germline values: CDR1 WSHSY, CDR2 SAAADI. The length of the CDR3 is 14 residues. Written as DNA, the CDR3 is TGCGCCAGCAGTGCTACCCGACAGGGCGGCGAGCAGTACTTC. This sequence encodes CASSATRQGGEQYF.

This clone was recorded a few times. The J gene is TRBJ2-5, the V gene TRBV7-9; 9 positions match TRBD1. The germline CDR1 and CDR2 sequences are SEHNR and FQNEAQ (reference sequence). This CDR3 region has 14 residues. Trimming at V came to 3 bases and at J to 5 bases, leaving 4 bases not matched to a gene. CDR3 amino acids: CASSFGQGRETQYF. The CDR3 DNA is TGTGCCAGCAGCTTCGGACAGGGGCGGGAGACCCAGTACTTC.

V gene TRBV5-5 combines with J gene TRBJ1-1; D remains unclear. Germline V gene sequence: CDR1 SGHKS, CDR2 YYEKEE (reference sequence). This CDR3 has 14 amino acids. The germline V and J ends were trimmed by 0 bases and 0 bases, with 6 bases remaining between them. CDR3 in amino acids: CASSLDIVNTEAFF. The CDR3, as DNA: TGTGCCAGCAGCTTGGATATCGTGAACACTGAAGCTTTCTTT.

V is TRBV7-2 and J is TRBJ1-5; no definite D call. Germline-derived CDR1 and CDR2 are SGHTA and FQGNSA. The CDR3 has 13 residues. Trimming cost V 3 bases and J 0 bases, with 3 bases left between them. The CDR3 here is CASSFFSNQPQHF. Here the CDR3 DNA reads TGTGCCAGCAGCTTCTTTAGCAATCAGCCCCAGCATTTT.

V and J are TRBV9 and TRBJ2-1, with D tentatively TRBD1 (5 bases). The CDR3 is 14 residues long. Per germline, CDR1 SGDLS and CDR2 YYNGEE. The ends were cut back, 0 bases at V and 11 bases at J, with 15 bases in the middle. As DNA, the CDR3 is TGTGCCAGCAGCGTAGGGGTAGGGGTGGCTCAGCAGTTCTTC. It codes for CASSVGVGVAQQFF.

This clone appeared a few times. This chain links TRBV30 with TRBJ1-4, with TRBD1 matching 8 bases. V trimming: 2 bases; J trimming: 4 bases; junction bases outside the gene matches: 6. This CDR3 has 15 amino acids. Germline CDR1 GTSNPN, CDR2 SVGIG (reference sequence). For the CDR3, the DNA is TGTGCCTGGAGTAAGGGGACAGGCCTTAATGAAAAACTGTTTTTT. It codes for CAWSKGTGLNEKLFF.

In this sample, this clone turned up once. This chain links TRBV6-5 with TRBJ2-1; 8 bases match TRBD1. Germline assignment: CDR1 MNHEY and CDR2 SVGAGI. This CDR3 spans 13 amino acids. The J segment lost 7 bases and the V segment lost 8 bases, leaving 7 bases of the junction unmatched. The CDR3 region has the DNA TGTGCCAGCGGACGGGACAGGAGAAATGAGCAGTTCTTC. Residues: CASGRDRRNEQFF.

The chain couples TRBV27 to TRBJ2-2; D perhaps matches TRBD2 (5 bases). The CDR3 length is 14 residues. CDR1 and CDR2 from the germline V gene are MNHEY and SMNVEV (reference sequence). Trimming took 10 bases from V and 1 from J, leaving 13 bases between them. CDR3 DNA sequence: TGTGCCATCCTCCCGGGGAAGAACACCGGGGAGCTGTTTTTT. Residues: CAILPGKNTGELFF.

The CDR3 spells CASSGQINYEQYF. The CDR3 DNA sequence: TGTGCCAGCTCGGGACAGATTAATTACGAGCAGTACTTC. The V and J genes are TRBV19 and TRBJ2-7; 7 nucleotides align to TRBD1. V dropped 9 bases and J dropped 4; count of bases not matched to a gene: 9. From germline, CDR1 is LNHDA and CDR2 SQIVND (reference sequence). There are 13 residues in the CDR3.

The CDR3 is CSASDPTSTDTQYF. The CDR3 DNA reads TGCAGCGCGTCCGACCCTACTAGCACAGATACGCAGTATTTT. The rearrangement links TRBV29-1 to TRBJ2-3; D is ambiguous. The CDR3 has 14 residues. Trimming pared 7 bases from V and 0 bases from J, leaving 14 bases between. The germline CDR1 and CDR2 sequences are SQVTM and ANQGSEA.

V gene TRBV6-1 combines with J gene TRBJ2-7; D remains ambiguous. The CDR3 length is 19 residues. V was trimmed by 0 bases and J by 2 bases, leaving 23 bases between them. Germline CDR1 and CDR2: MNHNS and SASEGT. The CDR3 here is CASSEALPGSGRVTYEQYF. The CDR3 region has the DNA TGTGCCAGCAGTGAAGCGCTTCCGGGCTCAGGCCGGGTGACCTACGAGCAGTACTTC.